This T cell receptor beta chain was identified in a study of blood T cell repertoires in COVID-19. On the study more broadly: The United States, Italy and Spain were the sources of the acute and convalescent COVID-19 samples. T cells, B-cell-depleted T cells, or PBMCs provided the cDNA or gDNA that served as material.

As processed by the authors: Amplified reference gene primers provided the basis for estimating nucleated cell counts. The assay was immunoSEQ multiplex PCR, and TCRdb's table has in-frame clones only and misses some. The DNA gave D and trimming, while V, J and clone size come from that table. Seen here are over 120,000 clones, 70% to 80% observed once, and the top ten hold under 6%. The CDR3 is 17 amino acids. Germline V lookup: CDR1 LGHNA, CDR2 YNFKEQ. J gave up 1 base and V 0 bases, and 4 bases lay outside the gene matches. The source is an elderly woman with active or convalescent COVID-19. Sequenced input: peripheral blood. The chain combines TRBV4-2 with TRBJ1-1, with 11 nucleotides matching TRBD1. The CDR3 region is CASSQDGTGGKNTEAFF. Written as DNA, the CDR3 is TGTGCCAGCAGCCAAGATGGGACAGGGGGAAAGAACACTGAAGCTTTCTTT.